A selection of T cell receptor beta chains follows, all from one sample in a study of cytomegalovirus exposure and HLA in healthy donors. Sequencing used immunoSEQ multiplex PCR; TCRdb keeps in-frame clones, though not all of them. This sample yields about 140,000 clones, of which 55% to 85% are seen a single time; roughly 2.1% belongs to the top ten. Sequenced: PBMCs. All receptors derive from a man aged 35 to 55 in good health and CMV-seronegative. Both conserved end residues are part of each CDR3. Each record gives: clone size, V gene, D gene, J gene, CDR3 DNA, CDR3 protein. D genes are given only for firm matches. Rows may omit the clone size; those that give it use once, few, many or a size class.

>.|TRBV7-6|.|TRBJ1-1
TGTGCCAGCAGCCTAAATGGTGGGGCAAACACTGAAGCTTTCTTT
CASSLNGGANTEAFF
>.|TRBV10-2|TRBD2|TRBJ2-5
TGCGCCAGCAGTGACGTTAGCGGGAGGGGGCAAGAGACCCAGTACTTC
CASSDVSGRGQETQYF
>.|TRBV7-2|.|TRBJ2-3
TGTGCCAGCAGCGATCTACGGGGTAGATCCACAGATACGCAGTATTTT
CASSDLRGRSTDTQYF
>.|TRBV7-8|TRBD1|TRBJ1-5
TGTGCCAGCAGCTTAGGGACAGGGAAGTATAGCAATCAGCCCCAGCATTTT
CASSLGTGKYSNQPQHF
>.|TRBV4-2|.|TRBJ2-6
TGTGCCAGCAGCCAAGATGAAGGGGCTGGGGCCAACGTCCTGACTTTC
CASSQDEGAGANVLTF
>.|TRBV6-6|TRBD2|TRBJ2-1
TGTGCCAGCAGTTACTCCGGGACTAGCGGGGGGGCTGGGTTCTTC
CASSYSGTSGGAGFF
>.|TRBV7-7|.|TRBJ2-5
TGTGCCAGCAGCTTAGGTCGAACGGGGGTAGAGACCCAGTACTTC
CASSLGRTGVETQYF
>.|TRBV13|TRBD2|TRBJ2-5
TGTGCCAGCAGCTGGGGGACTAGCGGGATCGAGACCCAGTACTTC
CASSWGTSGIETQYF
>.|TRBV30|.|TRBJ1-2
TGTGCCTGGAGTGTTCGGAGAGTGAGCTATGGCTACACCTTC
CAWSVRRVSYGYTF
>few|TRBV9|.|TRBJ1-5
TGTGCCAGCAGCGTAGGTTCAGCGACCTTGGAGCCCCAGCATTTT
CASSVGSATLEPQHF
>.|TRBV30|TRBD2|TRBJ2-7
TGTGCCTGGAGTGTGGGGCGTAGCGGGTACGAGCAGTACTTC
CAWSVGRSGYEQYF
>.|TRBV5-1|.|TRBJ1-2
TGCGCCAGCAGCTTGGTTAGTAGAACTAACTATGGCTACACCTTC
CASSLVSRTNYGYTF
>.|TRBV6-6|.|TRBJ1-2
TGTGCCAGCAGTGTCCCCGGCAGGGTCTATGGCTACACCTTC
CASSVPGRVYGYTF
>.|TRBV10-3|TRBD1|TRBJ2-7
TGTGCCGCGTCACAGGGGGAAGACTACGAGCAGTACTTC
CAASQGEDYEQYF
>few|TRBV10-1|TRBD2|TRBJ2-1
TGCGCCAGCAGCCCCTTACTAGCGGGAGGGTACAATGAGCAGTTCTTC
CASSPLLAGGYNEQFF
>.|TRBV4-1|.|TRBJ2-7
TGCGCCAGCAGCCAAGAGAGCATCTACGAGCAGTACTTC
CASSQESIYEQYF
>few|TRBV9|TRBD2|TRBJ2-3
TGTGCCAGCAGCGTAAACGGGAGGGTTACAGATACGCAGTATTTT
CASSVNGRVTDTQYF
>.|TRBV4-1|.|TRBJ2-1
TGCGCCAGCAGCCAAAATACTCGGGATGGAGAGCAGTTCTTC
CASSQNTRDGEQFF
>.|TRBV29-1|TRBD1|TRBJ1-2
TGCAGCGCCAGGACAGGGACTAACTATGGCTACACCTTC
CSARTGTNYGYTF
>.|TRBV7-8|TRBD1|TRBJ2-7
TGTGCCAGCAGCTTAGTGGGACAGGGGTGGGAGCAGTACTTC
CASSLVGQGWEQYF
>once|TRBV9|.|TRBJ2-1
TGTGCCAGCAGCGTAGTTTGGGCGGGGGCCCCAATCCCGTTCTTC
CASSVVWAGAPIPFF
>.|TRBV7-9|.|TRBJ2-7
TGTGCCAGCAGCCCAGGCTACGAGCAGTACTTC
CASSPGYEQYF
>.|TRBV7-2|TRBD2|TRBJ2-7
TGTGCCAGCAGCTTACAGCGGGGGGGCTACGAGCAGTACTTC
CASSLQRGGYEQYF
>.|TRBV7-8|.|TRBJ1-1
TGTGCCAGCAGCTCCCCCTTTGGACGGGGAGGAACTGAAGCTTTCTTT
CASSSPFGRGGTEAFF
>few|TRBV6-5|TRBD1|TRBJ1-5
TGTGCCAGCAGGTCCATAAGGGGGCAGCAGCCCCAGCATTTT
CASRSIRGQQPQHF
>.|TRBV6-6|TRBD1|TRBJ1-4
TGTGCCAGCAGTTACGGGACAGTTAATGAAAAACTGTTTTTT
CASSYGTVNEKLFF
>.|TRBV9|.|TRBJ1-5
TGTGCCAGCAGCGTAGGGGACACCAATCAGCCCCAGCATTTT
CASSVGDTNQPQHF
>.|TRBV5-1|.|TRBJ2-1
TGCGCCAGCAGGACCCCGGCGGTGGGGGGGGGCCTTGATGAGCAGTTCTTC
CASRTPAVGGGLDEQFF
>.|TRBV5-1|.|TRBJ1-5
TGCGCCAGCAGCTGGGCCGGGGGCAATCAGCCCCAGCATTTT
CASSWAGGNQPQHF
>.|TRBV6-5|TRBD2|TRBJ2-3
TGTGCCAGCAGTTACTCCCAGCGGGGCCCCACAGATACGCAGTATTTT
CASSYSQRGPTDTQYF
>.|TRBV5-6|TRBD1|TRBJ2-1
TGTGCCAGCAGCCGATTTACAGGGGATGAGCAGTTCTTC
CASSRFTGDEQFF
>.|TRBV9|TRBD2|TRBJ2-3
TGTGCCAGCAGCGTAGCCTCAGCGGGGGGATCCACAGATACGCAGTATTTT
CASSVASAGGSTDTQYF
>.|TRBV7-3|TRBD2|TRBJ2-3
TGTGCCAGCAGCCCCCGCCAGGGAGGGGGCACAGATACGCAGTATTTT
CASSPRQGGGTDTQYF
>.|TRBV15|.|TRBJ1-2
TGTGCCACCAGCCAGAGGGAAGGGTATGGCTACACCTTC
CATSQREGYGYTF
>.|TRBV27|TRBD1|TRBJ2-3
TGTGCCAGCAGTCTACAGGGGGCATCCGGAGATACGCAGTATTTT
CASSLQGASGDTQYF
>.|TRBV13|TRBD2|TRBJ2-1
TGTGCCAGCAGCCCCGGACTAGCGGAGAGCAATGAGCAGTTCTTC
CASSPGLAESNEQFF
>.|TRBV5-1|.|TRBJ1-2
TGCGCCAGCAGCTTTGAGGGTGAGCATGGCTACACCTTC
CASSFEGEHGYTF
>.|TRBV11-2|.|TRBJ2-7
TGTGCCAGCAGATTACTCTACGAGCAGTACTTC
CASRLLYEQYF
>.|TRBV28|.|TRBJ1-1
TGTGCCAGCAGTTCCCCTTTGGGGGCGGGAGATGAAGCTTTCTTT
CASSSPLGAGDEAFF
>.|TRBV6-4|.|TRBJ1-1
TGTGCCAGCAAGTCGGGGGTGGAGAACACTGAAGCTTTCTTT
CASKSGVENTEAFF
>.|TRBV9|.|TRBJ2-2
TGTGCCAGCAGCGTAGCTGGGGACACGAACACCGGGGAGCTGTTTTTT
CASSVAGDTNTGELFF
>.|TRBV5-1|.|TRBJ1-1
TGCGCCAGGTCGAACAGGGATTGGGACACTGAAGCTTTCTTT
CARSNRDWDTEAFF
>.|TRBV6-5|.|TRBJ2-7
TGTGCCAGCAGCCGGGGACTGGAATCCTACGAGCAGTACTTC
CASSRGLESYEQYF
>.|TRBV7-9|TRBD1|TRBJ1-1
TGTGCCAGCAGCTTAGAGACAGGGCGTGAAGCTTTCTTT
CASSLETGREAFF
>.|TRBV29-1|TRBD2|TRBJ2-5
TGCAGCGCCTCGGGAGGGCCCCAAGAGACCCAGTACTTC
CSASGGPQETQYF
>.|TRBV9|.|TRBJ2-7
TGTGCCAGCAGCGCGACCGGGACTTATCCCTACGAGCAGTACTTC
CASSATGTYPYEQYF
>few|TRBV7-5|.|TRBJ1-1
TGTGTCAGAAGCTTCCCCCCCACTCGCGGACAGCTCATGAACACTGAAGCTTTCTTT
CVRSFPPTRGQLMNTEAFF
>.|TRBV18|TRBD1|TRBJ1-2
TGTGCCAGCTCACCTAACACCCCGGACAGGGGGCACGGCTACACCTTC
CASSPNTPDRGHGYTF
>.|TRBV11-3|TRBD2|TRBJ2-1
TGTGCCAGCAGCCCGGCCACTAGCGGGAGGTTTAGTGAGCAGTTCTTC
CASSPATSGRFSEQFF
>.|TRBV7-2|TRBD1|TRBJ1-5
TGTGCCAGCAGCTTAGCGAGGGGTGGGACAGGGCGGAATCAGCCCCAGCATTTT
CASSLARGGTGRNQPQHF
>.|TRBV6-6|.|TRBJ2-1
TGTGCCAGCAGTTACCCTAACCGGGACATCCGTTGGTTCTTC
CASSYPNRDIRWFF
>few|TRBV2|.|TRBJ1-6
TGTGCCAGCAGTGAAGGAGGTGGCGGATGGGATTCACCCCTCCACTTT
CASSEGGGGWDSPLHF
>few|TRBV2|TRBD1|TRBJ2-7
TGTGCCAGCAGCGGACAGGCCTACGAGCAGTACTTC
CASSGQAYEQYF
>.|TRBV5-1|TRBD2|TRBJ2-1
TGCGCCAGCAGCTTGGTAGCGGGCCCAAACAATGAGCAGTTCTTC
CASSLVAGPNNEQFF